This TCR beta chain was sequenced for a study of response to subunit inactivated influenza vaccine. Per germline, CDR1 SGHTA and CDR2 FQGNSA. Trimming at V came to 1 base and at J to 6 bases, leaving 5 bases not matched to a gene. This CDR3 is 16 amino acids long. TCRdb fed the RT-PCR reads into MiXCR, producing one record per CDR3 protein. This table holds about 780,000 distinct CDR3 sequences, around a sixth found once. Sequencing used PBMCs from blood, obtained roughly 5 days after vaccination. This chain uses TRBV7-2 with TRBJ2-1; 11 bases line up with TRBD2. This sequence was found in a man between 50 and 59 years old who received an inactivated influenza vaccine. The CDR3 DNA reads as TGTGCCAGCAGCTTAGGGCGTAGCGGGGGGGGCAATGAGCAGTTCTTC. Amino acid sequence: CASSLGRSGGGNEQFF. The variable domain in full, completed from reference TRBV7-2 and TRBJ2-1, reads GAGVSQSPSNKVTEKGKDVELRCDPISGHTALYWYRQSLGQGLEFLIYFQGNSAPDKSGLPSDRFSAERTGGSVSTLTIQRTQQEDSAVYLCASSLGRSGGGNEQFFGPGTRLTVL.